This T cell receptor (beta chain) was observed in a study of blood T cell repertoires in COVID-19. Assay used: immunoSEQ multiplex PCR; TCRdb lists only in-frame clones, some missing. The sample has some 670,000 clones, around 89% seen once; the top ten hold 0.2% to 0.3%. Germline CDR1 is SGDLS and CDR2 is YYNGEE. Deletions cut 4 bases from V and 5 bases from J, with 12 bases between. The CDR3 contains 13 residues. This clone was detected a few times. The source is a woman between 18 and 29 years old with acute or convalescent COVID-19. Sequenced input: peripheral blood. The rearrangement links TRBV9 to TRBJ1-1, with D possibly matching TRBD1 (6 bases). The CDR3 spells CASSTGRGTEAFF. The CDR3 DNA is TGTGCCAGCAGCACAGGGAGGGGAACTGAAGCTTTCTTT.